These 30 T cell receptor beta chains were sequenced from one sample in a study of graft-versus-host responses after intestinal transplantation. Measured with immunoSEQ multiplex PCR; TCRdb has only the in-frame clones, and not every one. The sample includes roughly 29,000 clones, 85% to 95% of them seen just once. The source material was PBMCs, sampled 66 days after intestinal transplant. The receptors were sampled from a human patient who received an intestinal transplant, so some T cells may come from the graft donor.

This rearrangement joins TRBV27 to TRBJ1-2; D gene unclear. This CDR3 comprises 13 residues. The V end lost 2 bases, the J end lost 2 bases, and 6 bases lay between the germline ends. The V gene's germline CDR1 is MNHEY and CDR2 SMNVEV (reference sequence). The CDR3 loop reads CASSLAANYGYTF. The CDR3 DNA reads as TGTGCCAGCAGTTTAGCAGCCAACTATGGCTACACCTTC.

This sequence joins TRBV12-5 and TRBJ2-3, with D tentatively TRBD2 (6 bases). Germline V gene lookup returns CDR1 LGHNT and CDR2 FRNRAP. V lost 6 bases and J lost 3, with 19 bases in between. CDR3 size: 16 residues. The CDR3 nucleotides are TGTGCTAGTGGGCCCTATGGGGGGAGTTGGACAGATACGCAGTATTTT. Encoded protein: CASGPYGGSWTDTQYF. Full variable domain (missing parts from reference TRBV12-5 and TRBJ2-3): DARVTQTPRHKVTEMGQEVTMRCQPILGHNTVFWYRQTMMQGLELLAYFRNRAPLDDSGMPKDRFSAEMPDATLATLKIQPSEPRDSAVYFCASGPYGGSWTDTQYFGPGTRLTVL.

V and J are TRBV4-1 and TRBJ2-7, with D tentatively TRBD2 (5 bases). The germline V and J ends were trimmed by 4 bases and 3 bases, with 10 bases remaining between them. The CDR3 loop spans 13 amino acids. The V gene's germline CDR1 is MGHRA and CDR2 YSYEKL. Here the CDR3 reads CASSPTINYEQYF. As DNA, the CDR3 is TGCGCCAGCAGCCCGACTATCAACTACGAGCAGTACTTC.

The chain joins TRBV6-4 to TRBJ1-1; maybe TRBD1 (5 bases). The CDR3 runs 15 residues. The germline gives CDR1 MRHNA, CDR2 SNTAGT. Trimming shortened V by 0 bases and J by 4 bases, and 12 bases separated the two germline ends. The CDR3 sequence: CASSDSAGGSTEAFF. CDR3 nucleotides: TGTGCCAGCAGTGACTCGGCCGGGGGGAGCACTGAAGCTTTCTTT.

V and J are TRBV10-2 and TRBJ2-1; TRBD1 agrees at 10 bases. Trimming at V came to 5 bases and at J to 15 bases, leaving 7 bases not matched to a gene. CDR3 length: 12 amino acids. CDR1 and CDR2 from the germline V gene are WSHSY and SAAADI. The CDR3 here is CASSIGTGEAFF. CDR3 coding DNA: TGCGCCAGCAGTATCGGGACAGGGGAGGCGTTCTTC.

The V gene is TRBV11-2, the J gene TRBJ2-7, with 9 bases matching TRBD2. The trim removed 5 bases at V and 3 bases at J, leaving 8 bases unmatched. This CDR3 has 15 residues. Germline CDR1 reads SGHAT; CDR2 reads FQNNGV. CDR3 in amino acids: CASSLGASGIYEQYF. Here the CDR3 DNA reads TGTGCCAGCAGCCTAGGGGCTAGCGGGATCTACGAGCAGTACTTC.

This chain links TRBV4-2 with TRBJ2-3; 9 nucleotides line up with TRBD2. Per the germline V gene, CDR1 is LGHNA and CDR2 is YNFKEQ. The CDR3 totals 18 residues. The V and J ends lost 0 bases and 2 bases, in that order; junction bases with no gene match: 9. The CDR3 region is CASSQDLGLAGTTDTQYF. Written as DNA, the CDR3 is TGTGCCAGCAGCCAAGATCTAGGGCTAGCGGGGACCACAGATACGCAGTATTTT.

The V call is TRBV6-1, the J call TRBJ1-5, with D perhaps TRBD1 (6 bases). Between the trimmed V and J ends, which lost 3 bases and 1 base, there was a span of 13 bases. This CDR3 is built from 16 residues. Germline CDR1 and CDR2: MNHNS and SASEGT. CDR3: CASSDWDITSNQPQHF. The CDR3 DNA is TGTGCCAGCAGTGATTGGGACATTACGAGCAATCAGCCCCAGCATTTT.

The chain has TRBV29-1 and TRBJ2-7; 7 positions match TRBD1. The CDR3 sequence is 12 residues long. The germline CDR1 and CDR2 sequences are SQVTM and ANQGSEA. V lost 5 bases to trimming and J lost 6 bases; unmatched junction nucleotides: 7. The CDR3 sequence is CSVYRQGGEQYF. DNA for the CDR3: TGCAGCGTTTATCGACAGGGTGGCGAGCAGTACTTC.

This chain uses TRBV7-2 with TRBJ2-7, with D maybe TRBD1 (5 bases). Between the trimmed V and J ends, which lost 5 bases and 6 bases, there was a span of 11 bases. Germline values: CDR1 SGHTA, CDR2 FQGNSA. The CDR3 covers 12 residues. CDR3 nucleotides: TGTGCCAGCAGCATCAGGGAACCCGAGCAGTACTTC. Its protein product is CASSIREPEQYF.

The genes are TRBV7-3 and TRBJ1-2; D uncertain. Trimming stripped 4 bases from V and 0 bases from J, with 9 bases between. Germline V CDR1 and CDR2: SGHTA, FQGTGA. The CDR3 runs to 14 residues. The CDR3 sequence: CASSCQSANYGYTF. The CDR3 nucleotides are TGTGCCAGCAGCTGCCAGTCAGCTAACTATGGCTACACCTTC.

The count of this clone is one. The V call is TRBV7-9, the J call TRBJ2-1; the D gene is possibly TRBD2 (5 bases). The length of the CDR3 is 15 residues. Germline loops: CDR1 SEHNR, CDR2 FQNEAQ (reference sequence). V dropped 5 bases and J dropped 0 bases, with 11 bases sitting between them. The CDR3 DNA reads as TGTGCCAGCAGCCCCCCGGGGAGCTCCTACAATGAGCAGTTCTTC. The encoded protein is CASSPPGSSYNEQFF.

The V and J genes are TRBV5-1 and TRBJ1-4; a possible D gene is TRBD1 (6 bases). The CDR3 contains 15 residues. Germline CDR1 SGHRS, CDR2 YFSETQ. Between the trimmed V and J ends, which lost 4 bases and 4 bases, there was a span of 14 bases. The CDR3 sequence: CASSQLGTNNEKLFF. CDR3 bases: TGCGCCAGCAGCCAGTTGGGGACAAATAATGAAAAACTGTTTTTT.

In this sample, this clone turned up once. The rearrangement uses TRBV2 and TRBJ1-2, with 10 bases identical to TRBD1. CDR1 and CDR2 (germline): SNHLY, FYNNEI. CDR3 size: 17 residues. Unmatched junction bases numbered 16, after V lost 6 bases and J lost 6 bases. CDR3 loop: CASRAIPGQGRVDGYTF. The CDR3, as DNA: TGTGCCAGCAGAGCCATCCCGGGACAGGGGCGGGTGGATGGCTACACCTTC.

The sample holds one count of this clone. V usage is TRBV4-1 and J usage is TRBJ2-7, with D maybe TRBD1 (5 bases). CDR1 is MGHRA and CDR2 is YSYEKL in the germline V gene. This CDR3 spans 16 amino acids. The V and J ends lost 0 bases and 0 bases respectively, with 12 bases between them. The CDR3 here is CASSQEGQGHSYEQYF. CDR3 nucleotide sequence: TGCGCCAGCAGCCAAGAAGGTCAGGGCCACTCCTACGAGCAGTACTTC.

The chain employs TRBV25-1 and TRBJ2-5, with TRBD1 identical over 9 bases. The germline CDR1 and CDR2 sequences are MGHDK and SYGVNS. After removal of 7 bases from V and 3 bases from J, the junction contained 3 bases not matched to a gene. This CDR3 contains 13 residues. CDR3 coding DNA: TGTGCCAGCAAAGGGGACAGGGAAGAGACCCAGTACTTC. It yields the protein CASKGDREETQYF.

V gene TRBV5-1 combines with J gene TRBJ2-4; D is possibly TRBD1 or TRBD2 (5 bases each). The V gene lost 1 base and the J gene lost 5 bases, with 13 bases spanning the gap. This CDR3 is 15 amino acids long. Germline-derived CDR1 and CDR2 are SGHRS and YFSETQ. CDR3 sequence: CASSLTHRGENIQYF. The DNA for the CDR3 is TGCGCCAGCAGCTTGACACATCGAGGGGAAAACATTCAGTACTTC.

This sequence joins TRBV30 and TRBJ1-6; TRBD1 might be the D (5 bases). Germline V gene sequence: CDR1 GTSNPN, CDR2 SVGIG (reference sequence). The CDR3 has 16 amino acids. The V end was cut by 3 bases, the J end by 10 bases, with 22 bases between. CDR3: CAWSIRRKTEESPLHF. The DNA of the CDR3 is TGTGCCTGGAGCATACGCCGGAAGACAGAGGAATCACCCCTCCACTTT.

The CDR3: CASSLGQISYEQYF. CDR3 bases: TGTGCCAGCAGCCTGGGTCAGATCTCCTACGAGCAGTACTTC. V gene TRBV5-5 combines with J gene TRBJ2-7, with no clear D. This CDR3 comprises 14 residues. Germline CDR1 is SGHKS and CDR2 is YYEKEE (reference sequence). V dropped 4 bases and J dropped 0 bases, with 11 bases sitting between them.

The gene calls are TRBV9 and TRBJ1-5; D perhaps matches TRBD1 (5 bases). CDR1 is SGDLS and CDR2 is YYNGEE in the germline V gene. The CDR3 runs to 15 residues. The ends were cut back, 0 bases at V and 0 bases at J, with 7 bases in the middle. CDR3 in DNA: TGTGCCAGCAGCGTAGTTAGGGGTAGCAATCAGCCCCAGCATTTT. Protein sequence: CASSVVRGSNQPQHF. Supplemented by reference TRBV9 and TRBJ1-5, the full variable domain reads DSGVTQTPKHLITATGQRVTLRCSPRSGDLSVYWYQQSLDQGLQFLIQYYNGEERAKGNILERFSAQQFPDLHSELNLSSLELGDSALYFCASSVVRGSNQPQHFGDGTRLSIL.

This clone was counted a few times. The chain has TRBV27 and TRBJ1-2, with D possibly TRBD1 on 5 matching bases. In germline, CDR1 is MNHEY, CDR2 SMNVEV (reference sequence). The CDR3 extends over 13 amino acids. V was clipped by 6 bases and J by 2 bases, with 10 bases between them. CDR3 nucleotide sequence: TGTGCCAGCAGGGGGCTGGGGAACTATGGCTACACCTTC. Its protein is CASRGLGNYGYTF.

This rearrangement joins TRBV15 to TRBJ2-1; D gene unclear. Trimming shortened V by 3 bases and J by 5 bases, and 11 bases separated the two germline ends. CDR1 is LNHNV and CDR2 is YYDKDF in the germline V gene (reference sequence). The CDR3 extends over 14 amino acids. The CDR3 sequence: CATSSGPWHNEQFF. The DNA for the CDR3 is TGTGCCACCAGCAGTGGGCCCTGGCACAATGAGCAGTTCTTC.

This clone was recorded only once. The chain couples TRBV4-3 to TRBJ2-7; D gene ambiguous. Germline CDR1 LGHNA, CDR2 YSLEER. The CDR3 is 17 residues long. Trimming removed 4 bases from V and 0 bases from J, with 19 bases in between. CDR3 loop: CASSPDLAPRSSYEQYF. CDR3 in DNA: TGCGCCAGCAGCCCAGATCTCGCTCCCCGAAGCTCCTACGAGCAGTACTTC.

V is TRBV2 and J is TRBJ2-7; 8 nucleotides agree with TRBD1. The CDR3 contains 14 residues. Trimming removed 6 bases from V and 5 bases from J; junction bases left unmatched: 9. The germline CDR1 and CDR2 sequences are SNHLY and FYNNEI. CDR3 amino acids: CASRETGEWNEQYF. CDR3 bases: TGTGCCAGCAGGGAGACAGGGGAGTGGAACGAGCAGTACTTC.

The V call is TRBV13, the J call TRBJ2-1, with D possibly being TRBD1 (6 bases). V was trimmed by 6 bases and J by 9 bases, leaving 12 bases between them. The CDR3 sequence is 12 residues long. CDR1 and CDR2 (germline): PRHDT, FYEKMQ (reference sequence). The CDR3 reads CASRGAGVEQFF. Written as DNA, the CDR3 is TGTGCCAGCAGGGGGGCTGGGGTTGAGCAGTTCTTC.

The chain's CDR3 is CASSNGQPPYGYTF. Here the CDR3 DNA reads TGTGCCAGCAGCAACGGACAACCGCCCTATGGCTACACCTTC. The rearrangement uses TRBV27 and TRBJ1-2, with a tentative D call TRBD1 (5 bases). Germline CDR1 MNHEY, CDR2 SMNVEV (reference sequence). There are 14 residues in the CDR3. V was pared by 6 bases and J by 4 bases, with 15 bases between.

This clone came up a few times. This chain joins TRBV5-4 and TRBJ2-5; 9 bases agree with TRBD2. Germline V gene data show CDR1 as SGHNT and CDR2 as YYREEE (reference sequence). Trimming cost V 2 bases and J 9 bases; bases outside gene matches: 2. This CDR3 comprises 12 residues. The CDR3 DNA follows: TGTGCCAGCAGCTTAGAGCGGGGGGCCCAGTACTTC. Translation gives CASSLERGAQYF.

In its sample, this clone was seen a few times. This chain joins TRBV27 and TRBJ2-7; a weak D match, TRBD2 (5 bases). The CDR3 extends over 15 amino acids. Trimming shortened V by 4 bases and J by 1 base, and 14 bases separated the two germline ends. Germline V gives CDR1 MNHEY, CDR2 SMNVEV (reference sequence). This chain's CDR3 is CASSSPSGLSYEQYF. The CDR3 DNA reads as TGTGCCAGCAGTTCCCCCAGCGGTCTATCCTACGAGCAGTACTTC.

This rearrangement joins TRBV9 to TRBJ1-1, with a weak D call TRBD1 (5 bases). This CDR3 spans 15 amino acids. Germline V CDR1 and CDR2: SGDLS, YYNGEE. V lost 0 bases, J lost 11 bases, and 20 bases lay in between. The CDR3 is CASSVADSGIGIAFF. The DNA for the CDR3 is TGTGCCAGCAGCGTAGCGGATTCAGGGATTGGGATTGCTTTCTTT.

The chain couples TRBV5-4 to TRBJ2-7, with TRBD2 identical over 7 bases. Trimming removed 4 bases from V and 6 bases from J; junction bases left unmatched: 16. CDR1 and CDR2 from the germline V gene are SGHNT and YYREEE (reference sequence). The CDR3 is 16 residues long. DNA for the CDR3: TGTGCCAGCAGCCACGGGTGGGACGGGGGGTCGGGCGAGCAGTACTTC. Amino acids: CASSHGWDGGSGEQYF.